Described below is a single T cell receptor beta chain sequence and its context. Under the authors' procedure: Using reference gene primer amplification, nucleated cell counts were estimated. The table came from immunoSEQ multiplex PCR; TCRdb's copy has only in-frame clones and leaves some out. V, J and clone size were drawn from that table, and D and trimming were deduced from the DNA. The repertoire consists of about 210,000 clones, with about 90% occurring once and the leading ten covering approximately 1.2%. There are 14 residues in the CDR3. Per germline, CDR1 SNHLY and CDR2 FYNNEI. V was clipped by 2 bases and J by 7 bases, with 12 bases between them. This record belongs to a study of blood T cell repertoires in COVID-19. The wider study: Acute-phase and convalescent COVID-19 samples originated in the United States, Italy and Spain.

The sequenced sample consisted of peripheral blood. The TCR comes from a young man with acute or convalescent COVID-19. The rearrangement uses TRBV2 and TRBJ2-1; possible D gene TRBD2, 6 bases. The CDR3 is CASSETGTSNEQFF. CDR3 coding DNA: TGTGCCAGCAGTGAAACGGGGACTTCTAATGAGCAGTTCTTC.